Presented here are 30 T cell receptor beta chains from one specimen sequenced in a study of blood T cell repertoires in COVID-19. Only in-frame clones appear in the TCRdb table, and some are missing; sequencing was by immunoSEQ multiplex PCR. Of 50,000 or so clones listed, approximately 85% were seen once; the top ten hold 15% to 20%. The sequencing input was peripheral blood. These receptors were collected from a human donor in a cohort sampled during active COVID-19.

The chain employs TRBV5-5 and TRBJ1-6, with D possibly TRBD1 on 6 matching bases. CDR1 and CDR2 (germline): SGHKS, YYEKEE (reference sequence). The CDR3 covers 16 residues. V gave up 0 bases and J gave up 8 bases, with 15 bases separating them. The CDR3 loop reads CASSLDQGFGYSPLHF. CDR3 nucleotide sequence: TGTGCCAGCAGCTTGGATCAGGGGTTCGGGTATTCACCCCTCCACTTT.

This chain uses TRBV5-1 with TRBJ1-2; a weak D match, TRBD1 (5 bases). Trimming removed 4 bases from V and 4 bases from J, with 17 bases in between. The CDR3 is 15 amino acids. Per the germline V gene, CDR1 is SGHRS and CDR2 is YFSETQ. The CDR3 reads CASSLPTDGGYGYTF. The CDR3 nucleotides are TGCGCCAGCAGCCTCCCCACGGACGGGGGCTATGGCTACACCTTC.

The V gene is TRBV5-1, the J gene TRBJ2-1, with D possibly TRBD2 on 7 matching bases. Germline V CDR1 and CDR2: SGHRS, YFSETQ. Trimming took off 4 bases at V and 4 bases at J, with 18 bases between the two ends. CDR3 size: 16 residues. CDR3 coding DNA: TGCGCCAGCAGCGCCGGCGGCGGGGGCCCATACAATGAGCAGTTCTTC. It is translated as CASSAGGGGPYNEQFF.

This CDR3 reads CASSLDPRSSNYGYTF. CDR3 nucleotide sequence: TGTGCCAGCAGCTTAGATCCCAGGTCCTCTAACTATGGCTACACCTTC. The rearrangement uses TRBV11-2 and TRBJ1-2; D remains ambiguous. V lost 0 bases, J lost 0 bases, and 11 bases lay in between. This CDR3 spans 16 amino acids. The germline V gene encodes CDR1 SGHAT and CDR2 FQNNGV. The full variable domain, with the rest looked up from reference TRBV11-2 and TRBJ1-2, is EAGVAQSPRYKIIEKRQSVAFWCNPISGHATLYWYQQILGQGPKLLIQFQNNGVVDDSQLPKDRFSAERLKGVDSTLKIQPAKLEDSAVYLCASSLDPRSSNYGYTFGSGTRLTVV.

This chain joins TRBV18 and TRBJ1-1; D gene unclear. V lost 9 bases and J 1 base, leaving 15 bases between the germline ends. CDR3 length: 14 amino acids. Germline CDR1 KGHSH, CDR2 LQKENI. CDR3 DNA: TGTGCCAGTCTCCCCAGAACAGAGAACACTGAAGCTTTCTTT. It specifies CASLPRTENTEAFF.

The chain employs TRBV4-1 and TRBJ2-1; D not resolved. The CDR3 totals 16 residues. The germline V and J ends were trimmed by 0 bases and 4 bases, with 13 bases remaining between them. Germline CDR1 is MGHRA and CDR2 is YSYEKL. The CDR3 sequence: CASSQDDEARYNEQFF. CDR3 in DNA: TGCGCCAGCAGCCAAGATGACGAAGCTAGGTACAATGAGCAGTTCTTC.

CDR3 sequence reads: CASSLRDSYNEQFF. DNA of the CDR3: TGTGCCAGCAGCCTCAGGGACTCCTACAATGAGCAGTTCTTC. This chain links TRBV5-4 with TRBJ2-1; tentatively, D is TRBD1 (5 bases). Trimming pared 4 bases from V and 0 bases from J, leaving 8 bases between. The CDR3 is 14 amino acids. Germline assignment: CDR1 SGHNT and CDR2 YYREEE (reference sequence).

The CDR3 DNA reads as TGTGCCAGCAGCCCCGGGGTCCCTGGGACTAGGGATACGCAGTATTTT. It is translated as CASSPGVPGTRDTQYF. The chain uses TRBV28 and TRBJ2-3, with 8 bases fitting TRBD2. The germline CDR1 and CDR2 sequences are MDHEN and SYDVKM. The V and J ends lost 6 bases and 6 bases, in that order; junction bases with no gene match: 14. The CDR3 contains 16 residues.

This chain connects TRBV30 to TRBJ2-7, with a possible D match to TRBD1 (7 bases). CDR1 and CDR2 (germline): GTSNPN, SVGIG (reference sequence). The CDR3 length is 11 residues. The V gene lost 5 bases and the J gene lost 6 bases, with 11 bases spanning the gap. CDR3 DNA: TGTGCCTGGGGTCAGGGGGGCGAGCAGTACTTC. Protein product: CAWGQGGEQYF.

The CDR3 reads CAWSDRVGYTF. DNA of the CDR3: TGTGCCTGGTCGGACAGGGTCGGCTACACCTTC. The chain employs TRBV30 and TRBJ1-2; 8 nucleotides align to TRBD1. The CDR3 loop spans 11 amino acids. Trimming took 5 bases from V and 8 from J; bases not matched to a gene: 4. CDR1 GTSNPN and CDR2 SVGIG come from the germline V gene (reference sequence). Together with reference TRBV30 and TRBJ1-2, the CDR3 gives the full variable domain: SQTIHQWPATLVQPVGSPLSLECTVEGTSNPNLYWYRQAAGRGLQLLFYSVGIGQISSEVPQNLSASRPQDRQFILSSKKLLLSDSGFYLCAWSDRVGYTFGSGTRLTVV.

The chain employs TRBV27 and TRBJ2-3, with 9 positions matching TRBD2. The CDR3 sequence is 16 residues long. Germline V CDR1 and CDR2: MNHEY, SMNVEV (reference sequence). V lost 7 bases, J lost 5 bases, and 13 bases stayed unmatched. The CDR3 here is CASNPLSGRGIDTQYF. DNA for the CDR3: TGTGCCAGCAACCCCCTTAGCGGGAGAGGGATAGATACGCAGTATTTT.

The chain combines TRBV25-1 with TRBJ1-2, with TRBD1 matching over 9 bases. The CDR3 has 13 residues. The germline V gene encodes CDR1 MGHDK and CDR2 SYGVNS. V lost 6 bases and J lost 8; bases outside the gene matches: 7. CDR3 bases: TGTGCCAGCAGACAGGGGGCGCTGGACGGCTACACCTTC. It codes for CASRQGALDGYTF.

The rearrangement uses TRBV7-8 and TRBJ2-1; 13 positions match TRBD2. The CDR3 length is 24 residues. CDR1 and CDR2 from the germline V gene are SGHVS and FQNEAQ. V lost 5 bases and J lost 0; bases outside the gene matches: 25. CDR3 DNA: TGTGCCAGCAGCCGACTTAGACTAGCGGGAGGACCCGGAGGGGGCTTAAGCTCCTACAATGAGCAGTTCTTC. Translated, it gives CASSRLRLAGGPGGGLSSYNEQFF.

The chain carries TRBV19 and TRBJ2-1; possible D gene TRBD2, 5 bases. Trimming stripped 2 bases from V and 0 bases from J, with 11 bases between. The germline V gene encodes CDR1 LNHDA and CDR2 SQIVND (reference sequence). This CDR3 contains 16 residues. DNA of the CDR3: TGTGCCAGTAGTATATCGGCTAGCCCCTCCTACAATGAGCAGTTCTTC. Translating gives CASSISASPSYNEQFF.

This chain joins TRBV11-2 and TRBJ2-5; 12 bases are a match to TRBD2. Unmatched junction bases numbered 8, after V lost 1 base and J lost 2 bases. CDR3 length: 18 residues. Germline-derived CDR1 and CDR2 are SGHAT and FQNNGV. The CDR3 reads CASSLGLAGGPWQETQYF. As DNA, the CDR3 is TGTGCCAGCAGCTTAGGGCTAGCGGGAGGGCCATGGCAAGAGACCCAGTACTTC.

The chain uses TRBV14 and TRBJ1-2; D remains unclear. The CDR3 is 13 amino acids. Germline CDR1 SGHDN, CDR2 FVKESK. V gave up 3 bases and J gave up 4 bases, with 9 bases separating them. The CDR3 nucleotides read TGTGCCAGCAGCCAGAGAGAGGGCTATGGCTACACCTTC. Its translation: CASSQREGYGYTF.

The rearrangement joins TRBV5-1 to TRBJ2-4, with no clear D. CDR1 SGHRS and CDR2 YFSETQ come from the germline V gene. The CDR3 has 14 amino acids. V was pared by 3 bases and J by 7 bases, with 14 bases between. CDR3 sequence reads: CASSSPSSMNIQYF. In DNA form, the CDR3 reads TGCGCCAGCAGCTCCCCTTCATCTATGAACATTCAGTACTTC.

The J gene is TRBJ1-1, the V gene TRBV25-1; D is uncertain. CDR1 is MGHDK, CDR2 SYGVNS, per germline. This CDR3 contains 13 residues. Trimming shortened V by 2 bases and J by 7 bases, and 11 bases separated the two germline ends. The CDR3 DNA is TGTGCCAGCAGTGAAATGGCAGGATATGAAGCTTTCTTT. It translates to CASSEMAGYEAFF.

CDR3 in DNA: TGTGCCAGCAGTCGGCTAGCTGGAGATACGCAGTATTTT. Its protein product is CASSRLAGDTQYF. The chain recombines TRBV6-5 with TRBJ2-3; the D gene is possibly TRBD2 (5 bases). The V end lost 5 bases, the J end lost 5 bases, and 11 bases lay between the germline ends. Per germline, CDR1 MNHEY and CDR2 SVGAGI. CDR3 length: 13 residues.

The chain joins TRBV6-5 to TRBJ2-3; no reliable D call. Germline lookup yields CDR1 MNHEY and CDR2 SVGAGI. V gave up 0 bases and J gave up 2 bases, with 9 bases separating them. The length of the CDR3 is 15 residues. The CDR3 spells CASSYSTSNTDTQYF. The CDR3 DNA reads TGTGCCAGCAGTTACTCCACCTCTAACACAGATACGCAGTATTTT.

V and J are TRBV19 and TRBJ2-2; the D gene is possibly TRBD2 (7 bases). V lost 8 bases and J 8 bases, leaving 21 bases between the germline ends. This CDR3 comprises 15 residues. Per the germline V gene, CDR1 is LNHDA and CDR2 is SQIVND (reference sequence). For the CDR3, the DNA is TGTGCCAGTCTCGAGAGTGGGAGGGGGTCTGGGGAGCTGTTTTTT. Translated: CASLESGRGSGELFF. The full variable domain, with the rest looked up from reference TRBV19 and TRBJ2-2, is DGGITQSPKYLFRKEGQNVTLSCEQNLNHDAMYWYRQDPGQGLRLIYYSQIVNDFQKGDIAEGYSVSREKKESFPLTVTSAQKNPTAFYLCASLESGRGSGELFFGEGSRLTVL.

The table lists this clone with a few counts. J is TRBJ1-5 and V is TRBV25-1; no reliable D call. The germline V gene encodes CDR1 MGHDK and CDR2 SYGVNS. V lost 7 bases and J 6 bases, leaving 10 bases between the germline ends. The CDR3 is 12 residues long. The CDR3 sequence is CASTTEGQPQHF. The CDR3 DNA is TGTGCCAGCACCACTGAGGGTCAGCCCCAGCATTTT.

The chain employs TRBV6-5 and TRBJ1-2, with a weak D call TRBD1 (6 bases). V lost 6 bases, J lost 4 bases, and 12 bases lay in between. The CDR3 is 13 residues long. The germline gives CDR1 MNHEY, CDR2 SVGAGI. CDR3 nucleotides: TGTGCCAGCAGCGCCGACAGGCCCTATGGCTACACCTTC. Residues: CASSADRPYGYTF.

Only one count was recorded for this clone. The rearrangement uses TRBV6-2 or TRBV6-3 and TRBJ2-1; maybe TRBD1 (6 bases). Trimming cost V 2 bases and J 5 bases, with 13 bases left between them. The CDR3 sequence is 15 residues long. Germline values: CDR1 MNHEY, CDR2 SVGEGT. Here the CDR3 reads CASSYVGTPNNEQFF. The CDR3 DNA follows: TGTGCCAGCAGTTACGTGGGGACACCAAACAATGAGCAGTTCTTC.

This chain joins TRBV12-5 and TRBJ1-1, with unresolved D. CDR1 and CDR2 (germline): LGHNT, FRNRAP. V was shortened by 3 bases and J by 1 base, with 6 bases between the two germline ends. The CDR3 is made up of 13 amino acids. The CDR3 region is CASGFRSNTEAFF. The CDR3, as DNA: TGTGCTAGTGGTTTTCGGTCGAACACTGAAGCTTTCTTT. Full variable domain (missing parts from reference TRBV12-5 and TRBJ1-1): DARVTQTPRHKVTEMGQEVTMRCQPILGHNTVFWYRQTMMQGLELLAYFRNRAPLDDSGMPKDRFSAEMPDATLATLKIQPSEPRDSAVYFCASGFRSNTEAFFGQGTRLTVV.

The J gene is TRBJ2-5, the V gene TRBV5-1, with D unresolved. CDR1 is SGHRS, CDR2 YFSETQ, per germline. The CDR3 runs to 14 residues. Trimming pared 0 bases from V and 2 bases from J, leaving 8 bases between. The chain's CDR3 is CASSLGASQETQYF. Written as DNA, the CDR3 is TGCGCCAGCAGCTTGGGGGCTTCTCAAGAGACCCAGTACTTC.

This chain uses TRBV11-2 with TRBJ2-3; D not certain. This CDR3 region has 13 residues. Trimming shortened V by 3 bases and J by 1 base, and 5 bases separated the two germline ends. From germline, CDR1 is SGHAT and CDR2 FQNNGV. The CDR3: CASSFRGTDTQYF. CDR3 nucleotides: TGTGCCAGCAGCTTCCGGGGCACAGATACGCAGTATTTT.

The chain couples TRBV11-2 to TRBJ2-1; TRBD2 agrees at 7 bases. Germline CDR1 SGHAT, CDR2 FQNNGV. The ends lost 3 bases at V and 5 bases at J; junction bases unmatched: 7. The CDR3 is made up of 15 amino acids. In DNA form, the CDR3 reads TGTGCCAGCAGCTTTACCTTAGCGGGCAACAATGAGCAGTTCTTC. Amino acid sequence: CASSFTLAGNNEQFF. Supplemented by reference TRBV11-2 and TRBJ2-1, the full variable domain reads EAGVAQSPRYKIIEKRQSVAFWCNPISGHATLYWYQQILGQGPKLLIQFQNNGVVDDSQLPKDRFSAERLKGVDSTLKIQPAKLEDSAVYLCASSFTLAGNNEQFFGPGTRLTVL.

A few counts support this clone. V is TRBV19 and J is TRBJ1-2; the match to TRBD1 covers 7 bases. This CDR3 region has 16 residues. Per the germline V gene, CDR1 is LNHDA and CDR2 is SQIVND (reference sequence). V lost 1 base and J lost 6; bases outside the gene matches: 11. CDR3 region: CASSIGRGQRSNGYTF. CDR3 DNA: TGTGCCAGTAGTATAGGGAGGGGGCAAAGGAGTAATGGCTACACCTTC. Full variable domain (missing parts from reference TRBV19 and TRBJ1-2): DGGITQSPKYLFRKEGQNVTLSCEQNLNHDAMYWYRQDPGQGLRLIYYSQIVNDFQKGDIAEGYSVSREKKESFPLTVTSAQKNPTAFYLCASSIGRGQRSNGYTFGSGTRLTVV.

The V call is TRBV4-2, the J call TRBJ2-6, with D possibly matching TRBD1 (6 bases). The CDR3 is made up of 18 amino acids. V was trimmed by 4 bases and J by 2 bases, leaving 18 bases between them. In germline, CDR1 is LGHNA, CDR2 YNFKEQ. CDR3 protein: CASSPYGTDRPGANVLTF. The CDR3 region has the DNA TGTGCCAGCAGCCCATACGGGACGGACAGACCTGGGGCCAACGTCCTGACTTTC.